This T cell receptor beta chain was sequenced for a study of cytomegalovirus exposure and HLA in healthy donors. Study outcomes and limitations: Judged likely to be a sequencing artifact was a cluster of highly shared sequence variants.

Remarks on this clone: Its antigen is currently unknown.

V was cut by 4 bases and J by 1 base, with 9 bases left in between. In germline, CDR1 is SGHNT, CDR2 YYREEE (reference sequence). The CDR3 loop spans 14 amino acids. The PCR was carried out with 60 Vbeta primers and 13 Jbeta primers. Generated by immunoSEQ multiplex PCR, the TCRdb table keeps only in-frame clones and is missing some. The sample consists of 120,000 or so clones, roughly 80% of them appearing once. J is TRBJ1-5 and V is TRBV5-4; D gene uncertain. Sequences were obtained from PBMCs. The TCR was taken from a young man in good health and CMV-seropositive. The CDR3 protein is CASSMGLSNQPQHF. CDR3 bases: TGTGCCAGCAGCATGGGTCTAAGCAATCAGCCCCAGCATTTT.